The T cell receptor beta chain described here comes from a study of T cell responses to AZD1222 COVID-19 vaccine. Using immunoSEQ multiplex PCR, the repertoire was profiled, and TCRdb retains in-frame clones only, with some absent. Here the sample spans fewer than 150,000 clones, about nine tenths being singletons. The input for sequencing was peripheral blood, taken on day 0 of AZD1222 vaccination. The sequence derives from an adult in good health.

CDR3 sequence reads: CAISEVGNTGELFF. The CDR3 coding sequence is TGTGCCATCAGTGAAGTCGGTAACACCGGGGAGCTGTTTTTT. The chain links TRBV10-3 to TRBJ2-2, with D unclear. CDR1 ENHRY and CDR2 SYGVKD come from the germline V gene. Deletions cut 3 bases from V and 2 bases from J, with 7 bases between. The CDR3 is 14 residues long.